These T cell receptor beta chains were read from a single sample in a study of shared clonotypes between healthy human individuals. Profiling relied on immunoSEQ multiplex PCR, and the TCRdb table lists in-frame clones only, not all of them. The sample holds roughly 2.1 million clones; around 93% are singletons and the top ten take under 2%. Sequencing was carried out using naive CD8+ T cells from PBMCs. These receptors all come from a man younger than 35 in good health. Some clones in this sample may be carry-over from other donors' samples. CDR3s include the opening cysteine and the closing phenylalanine or tryptophan. The D gene is left open where the match is weak. Where a row states a size, it is once, few, many or the class of an expanded clone; other rows omit it.

d_gene	v_gene	j_gene	abundance	CDR3nt	CDR3aa
TRBD2	TRBV28	TRBJ2-3	-	TGTGCCACCCAACCCCGAGGCGGGGGAAGCACAGATACGCAGTATTTT	CATQPRGGGSTDTQYF
-	TRBV25-1	TRBJ2-7	few	TGTGCCAGCAGTGTCAGTTCCTACGAGCAGTACTTC	CASSVSSYEQYF
-	TRBV4-1	TRBJ2-7	-	TGCGCCAGCAGCCAAGATTACCGACTGGGCGCAGAGTACTTC	CASSQDYRLGAEYF
TRBD2	TRBV29-1	TRBJ2-1	-	TGCAGCGTTCTGGGACTAGCGGGAGGCGGTGAGCAGTTCTTC	CSVLGLAGGGEQFF
-	TRBV9	TRBJ2-2	-	TGTGCCAGCAGCCTAGGGAAGGGGACCGGGGAGCTGTTTTTT	CASSLGKGTGELFF
TRBD1	TRBV7-8	TRBJ2-7	-	TGTGCCAGCAGCCCGCTACCCCTGGGACAGTCCTACGAGCAGTACTTC	CASSPLPLGQSYEQYF
TRBD1	TRBV28	TRBJ2-5	-	TGTGCCAGCAGTTTCGGGAGACAGGGGATCCCCAAAGAGACCCAGTACTTC	CASSFGRQGIPKETQYF
-	TRBV4-3	TRBJ2-1	-	TGCGCCAGCAGCCAAGATTGGGGGCTATCACCGGCTAATGAGCAGTTCTTC	CASSQDWGLSPANEQFF
TRBD1	TRBV30	TRBJ2-7	-	TGTGCCTGGAGTGTCGGGCAGGGGGCATCCTACGAGCAGTACTTC	CAWSVGQGASYEQYF
-	TRBV19	TRBJ2-6	-	TGTGCCAGTGAAAGACCGGACCGGCCTGGGGCCAACGTCCTGACTTTC	CASERPDRPGANVLTF
TRBD2	TRBV10-3	TRBJ2-1	-	TGTGCCATCATGGCGGGAGTATCCTACAATGAGCAGTTCTTC	CAIMAGVSYNEQFF
TRBD2	TRBV7-3	TRBJ2-3	-	TGTGCCAGCAGCCGGACTAGCGGGAGAGAACTTGAATGGGTAGGTGGCACAGATACGCAGTATTTT	CASSRTSGRELEWVGGTDTQYF
TRBD2	TRBV30	TRBJ2-2	-	TGTGCCTGCGAGCGGGAGGGTACCGGGGAGCTGTTTTTT	CACEREGTGELFF
TRBD1	TRBV4-1	TRBJ1-5	-	TGCGCCAGCAGCCAGCAAGATAACAGGGGGGCGCCCCAGCATTTT	CASSQQDNRGAPQHF
TRBD2	TRBV15	TRBJ2-7	-	TGTGCCACCAGCAGGGGGGGGGAATCTGGAGAGCAGTACTTC	CATSRGGESGEQYF
TRBD2	TRBV5-1	TRBJ2-3	-	TGCGCCAGCAGCTTGTGGGGCGGGAGCATAGATACGCAGTATTTT	CASSLWGGSIDTQYF
TRBD2	TRBV11-2	TRBJ2-7	-	TGTGCCAGCAGCTTAGGTAGCGGGAGGGCCTACGAGCAGTACTTC	CASSLGSGRAYEQYF
-	TRBV29-1	TRBJ2-3	-	TGCACCGGCGATACGCAGTATTTT	CTGDTQYF
-	TRBV15	TRBJ1-3	once	TGTGCCACCAGCAGAGAGGCGGCTGGATGGACGGTCGGAAACACCATATATTTT	CATSREAAGWTVGNTIYF
-	TRBV4-1	TRBJ1-1	-	TGCGCCAGCAGCCAAGATCCAGGGGACACTGAAGCTTTCTTT	CASSQDPGDTEAFF
TRBD1	TRBV18	TRBJ2-7	once	TGTGCCAGCTCACCTTCCCCGGGACAGGACGCCTACGAGCAGTACTTC	CASSPSPGQDAYEQYF
TRBD1	TRBV7-9	TRBJ2-2	-	TGTGCCAGCAGCCAAAAACGGACAGGGAGATACACCGGGGAGCTGTTTTTT	CASSQKRTGRYTGELFF
-	TRBV7-8	TRBJ2-7	-	TGTGCCAGCAGCTTAGGAAGGGCATCCGAGCAGTACTTC	CASSLGRASEQYF
-	TRBV25-1	TRBJ1-3	-	TGTGCCAGCAGTGAAGGGGGCCCCATGGACACCATATATTTT	CASSEGGPMDTIYF
-	TRBV4-1	TRBJ2-2	-	TGCGCCAGCAGCCAAGATACGGGGACCGGGGAGCTGTTTTTT	CASSQDTGTGELFF
TRBD1	TRBV7-9	TRBJ2-7	once	TGTGCCAGCAGCCACAGGGGAACCTACGAGCAGTACTTC	CASSHRGTYEQYF
-	TRBV5-6	TRBJ1-1	-	TGTGCCAGCAGCTTGGTCTCGGGGGTGGAGGTCACTGAAGCTTTCTTT	CASSLVSGVEVTEAFF
TRBD2	TRBV5-1	TRBJ2-1	-	TGCGCCAGCGGCCTGGATAGACTAGCGGCCTTCGATGAGCAGTTCTTC	CASGLDRLAAFDEQFF
-	TRBV14	TRBJ2-7	-	TGTGCCAGCAGCGAAGCCTACGAGCAGTACTTC	CASSEAYEQYF
TRBD2	TRBV27	TRBJ2-3	-	TGTGCCAGCAGTTTATCGTGGACCGGGAGGCATACGCAGTATTTT	CASSLSWTGRHTQYF
-	TRBV29-1	TRBJ2-7	-	TGCAGCGTGTACCAGGGTTTTCACTACGAGCAGTACTTC	CSVYQGFHYEQYF
-	TRBV30	TRBJ2-2	-	TGTGCCTGGACGGGCAGGACACTTATCGGTGGAGGGGAGCTGTTTTTT	CAWTGRTLIGGGELFF
TRBD2	TRBV27	TRBJ2-7	-	TGTGCCAGCAGCCCATCAGCGGGGATCTCCTACGAGCAGTACTTC	CASSPSAGISYEQYF
TRBD2	TRBV15	TRBJ2-1	-	TGTGCCACCACGGGGGGTCCCTCCTTTAGCAATGAGCAGTTCTTC	CATTGGPSFSNEQFF
-	TRBV15	TRBJ2-5	-	TGTGCCACCAGCAGAGGACCGGAGGAGACCCAGTACTTC	CATSRGPEETQYF